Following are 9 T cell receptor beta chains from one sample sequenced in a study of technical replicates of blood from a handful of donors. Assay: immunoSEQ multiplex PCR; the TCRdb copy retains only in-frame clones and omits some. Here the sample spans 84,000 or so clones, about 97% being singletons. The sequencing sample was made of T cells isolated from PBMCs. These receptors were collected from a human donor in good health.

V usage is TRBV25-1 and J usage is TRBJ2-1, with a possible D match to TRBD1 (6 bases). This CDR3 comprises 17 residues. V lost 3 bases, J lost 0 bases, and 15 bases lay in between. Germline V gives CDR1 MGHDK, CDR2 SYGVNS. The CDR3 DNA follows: TGTGCCAGCAGTGATTTACAGGGACCAAGCTCCTACAATGAGCAGTTCTTC. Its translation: CASSDLQGPSSYNEQFF.

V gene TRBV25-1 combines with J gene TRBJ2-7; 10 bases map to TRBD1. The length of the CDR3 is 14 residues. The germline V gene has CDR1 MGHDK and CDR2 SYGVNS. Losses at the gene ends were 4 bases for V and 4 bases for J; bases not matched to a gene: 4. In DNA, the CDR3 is TGTGCCAGCAGTGGGCGGACAGGGGGGTACGAGCAGTACTTC. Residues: CASSGRTGGYEQYF.

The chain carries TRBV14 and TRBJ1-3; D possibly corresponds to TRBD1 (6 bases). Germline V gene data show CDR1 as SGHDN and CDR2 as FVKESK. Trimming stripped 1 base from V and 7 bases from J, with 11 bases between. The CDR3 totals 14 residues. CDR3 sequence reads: CASSQAGGINTIYF. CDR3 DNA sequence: TGTGCCAGCAGCCAAGCTGGGGGCATCAACACCATATATTTT.

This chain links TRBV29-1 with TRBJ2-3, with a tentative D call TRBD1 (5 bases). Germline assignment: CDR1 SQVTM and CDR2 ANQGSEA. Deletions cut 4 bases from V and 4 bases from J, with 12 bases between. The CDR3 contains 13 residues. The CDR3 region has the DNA TGCAGCGTTGGTCAGGGAATTGCAGATACGCAGTATTTT. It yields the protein CSVGQGIADTQYF.

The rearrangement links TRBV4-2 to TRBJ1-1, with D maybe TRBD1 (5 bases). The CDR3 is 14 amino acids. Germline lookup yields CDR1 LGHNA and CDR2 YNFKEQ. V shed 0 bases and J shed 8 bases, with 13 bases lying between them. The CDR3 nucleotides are TGTGCCAGCAGCCAAGAAGGGGTCGGCCTCGAAGCTTTCTTT. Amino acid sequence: CASSQEGVGLEAFF.

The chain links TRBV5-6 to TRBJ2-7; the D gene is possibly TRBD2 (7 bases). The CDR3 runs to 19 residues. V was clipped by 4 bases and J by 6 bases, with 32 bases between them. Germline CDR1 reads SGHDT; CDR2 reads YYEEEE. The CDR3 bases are TGTGCCAGCAGCATCGGAAGCGGGGACACCTTGGACTGGATCTTCGAGCAGTACTTC. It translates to CASSIGSGDTLDWIFEQYF.

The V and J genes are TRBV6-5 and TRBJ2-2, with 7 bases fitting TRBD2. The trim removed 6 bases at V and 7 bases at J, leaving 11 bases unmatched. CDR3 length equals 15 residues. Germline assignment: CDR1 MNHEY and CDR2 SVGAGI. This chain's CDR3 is CASRRQLGGGGELFF. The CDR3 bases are TGTGCCAGCAGAAGACAGTTGGGGGGGGGCGGGGAGCTGTTTTTT.

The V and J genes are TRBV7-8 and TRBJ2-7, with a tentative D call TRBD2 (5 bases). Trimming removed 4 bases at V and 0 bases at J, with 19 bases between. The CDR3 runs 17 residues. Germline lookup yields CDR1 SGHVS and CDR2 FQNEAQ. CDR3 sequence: CASSSLPRAKSSYEQYF. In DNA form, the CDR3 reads TGTGCCAGCAGCTCTTTGCCGAGGGCCAAAAGCTCCTACGAGCAGTACTTC. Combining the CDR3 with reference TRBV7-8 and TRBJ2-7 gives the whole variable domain GAGVSQSPRYKVAKRGQDVALRCDPISGHVSLFWYQQALGQGPEFLTYFQNEAQLDKSGLPSDRFFAERPEGSVSTLKIQRTQQEDSAVYLCASSSLPRAKSSYEQYFGPGTRLTVT.

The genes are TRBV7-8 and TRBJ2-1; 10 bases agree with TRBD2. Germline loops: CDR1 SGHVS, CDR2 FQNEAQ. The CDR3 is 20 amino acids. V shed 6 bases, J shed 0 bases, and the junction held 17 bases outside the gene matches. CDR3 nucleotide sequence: TGTGCCAGCAGGCTCGCCCAGGGCGGGCTAGCGGGGGTCTCCTACAATGAGCAGTTCTTC. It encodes CASRLAQGGLAGVSYNEQFF. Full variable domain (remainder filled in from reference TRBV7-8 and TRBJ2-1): GAGVSQSPRYKVAKRGQDVALRCDPISGHVSLFWYQQALGQGPEFLTYFQNEAQLDKSGLPSDRFFAERPEGSVSTLKIQRTQQEDSAVYLCASRLAQGGLAGVSYNEQFFGPGTRLTVL.